These 18 T cell receptor beta chains share one sample of origin, sequenced in a study of OX40 agonist ivuxolimab in advanced cancers. Preparation of the library involved the immunoSEQ multiplex PCR assay. The table was pulled from immuneACCESS by TCRdb, which kept in-frame rearrangements only. Such tables lose some clones; where checked, under half of the loss comes from unresolved V genes, and the rest has no known cause. Counted in this sample were about 71,000 clones; 80% to 90% of them appeared once. The ten largest clonotypes hold about 5% of the sample. This sample comprised CD4+ or CD8+ T cells sorted from blood, obtained in a trial of the OX40 agonist ivuxolimab. The receptors here all came from an adult with an advanced solid tumor such as melanoma, head and neck, liver or kidney cancer.

V is TRBV7-8 and J is TRBJ1-2, with D tentatively TRBD1 (5 bases). CDR3 length: 13 residues. Germline lookup yields CDR1 SGHVS and CDR2 FQNEAQ. Trimming removed 3 bases from V and 6 bases from J, with 11 bases in between. CDR3 nucleotide sequence: TGTGCCAGCAGCTTTAGGCAGGGTCATGGCTACACCTTC. Translated, it gives CASSFRQGHGYTF. Filled out from reference TRBV7-8 and TRBJ1-2, the complete variable domain reads GAGVSQSPRYKVAKRGQDVALRCDPISGHVSLFWYQQALGQGPEFLTYFQNEAQLDKSGLPSDRFFAERPEGSVSTLKIQRTQQEDSAVYLCASSFRQGHGYTFGSGTRLTVV.

The sample holds one count of this clone. The CDR3 DNA reads as TGTGCCAGTAGTATCGCGATAGGGGGAAACAATCAGCCCCAGCATTTT. Its translation: CASSIAIGGNNQPQHF. The V and J genes are TRBV19 and TRBJ1-5; tentatively, D is TRBD1 (6 bases). Germline CDR1 LNHDA, CDR2 SQIVND (reference sequence). Trimming removed 3 bases at V and 3 bases at J, with 15 bases between. The CDR3 runs 16 residues.

This clone was seen once. The chain uses TRBV14 and TRBJ2-7, with 10 bases lining up with TRBD2. The ends lost 3 bases at V and 4 bases at J; junction bases unmatched: 9. The CDR3 is made up of 16 amino acids. Germline V gene lookup returns CDR1 SGHDN and CDR2 FVKESK. For the CDR3, the DNA is TGTGCCAGCAGCCACAAGGTCTCTAGCGGGGGATACGAGCAGTACTTC. Amino acids: CASSHKVSSGGYEQYF.

The chain is built from TRBV5-1 and TRBJ2-3, with D uncertain. CDR1 and CDR2 (germline): SGHRS, YFSETQ. This CDR3 spans 14 amino acids. The germline V and J ends were trimmed by 4 bases and 2 bases, with 11 bases remaining between them. The CDR3 DNA sequence: TGCGCCAGCAGCAAGGACCAGATCACAGATACGCAGTATTTT. It yields the protein CASSKDQITDTQYF.

This clone has more than one count but fewer than ten. CDR3 loop: CASSLGAQGETQYF. The DNA for the CDR3 is TGTGCCAGCAGCTTGGGGGCCCAGGGAGAGACCCAGTACTTC. The V call is TRBV5-4, the J call TRBJ2-5; TRBD1 might be the D (5 bases). CDR3 length: 14 residues. The germline V gene encodes CDR1 SGHNT and CDR2 YYREEE (reference sequence). Trimming pared 0 bases from V and 4 bases from J, leaving 10 bases between.

The V gene is TRBV4-2, the J gene TRBJ2-1; D gene unclear. V was clipped by 0 bases and J by 10 bases, with 10 bases between them. Per germline, CDR1 LGHNA and CDR2 YNFKEQ. The CDR3 is 13 amino acids. The CDR3 DNA follows: TGTGCCAGCAGCCAAGACGTGCTAAGCGAGCAGTTCTTC. This sequence encodes CASSQDVLSEQFF.

Of note for this clone: A read error may produce the germline difference seen at one junction end. Other DNA variants within this sample encode the same CDR3. V gene TRBV30 combines with J gene TRBJ2-7; D remains unclear. CDR1 is GTSNPN, CDR2 SVGIG, per germline (reference sequence). CDR3 length equals 13 residues. CDR3 sequence: CAWSVAGIYEQYF. As DNA, the CDR3 is TGCGCCTGGAGTGTTGCAGGAATCTACGAGCAGTACTTC. Based on the CDR3 plus reference TRBV30 and TRBJ2-7, the full variable domain is SQTIHQWPATLVQPVGSPLSLECTVEGTSNPNLYWYRQAAGRGLQLLFYSVGIGQISSEVPQNLSASRPQDRQFILSSKKLLLSDSGFYLCAWSVAGIYEQYFGPGTRLTVT.

The count of this clone is one. The chain has TRBV5-1 and TRBJ1-2; D might be TRBD1 (6 bases). This CDR3 has 14 amino acids. Trimming cost V 0 bases and J 1 base, with 7 bases left between them. Per germline, CDR1 SGHRS and CDR2 YFSETQ. CDR3 sequence (DNA): TGCGCCAGCAGCTTGGTAGGGGGTAACTATGGCTACACCTTC. Translating gives CASSLVGGNYGYTF. Variable domain in full (rest from reference TRBV5-1 and TRBJ1-2): KAGVTQTPRYLIKTRGQQVTLSCSPISGHRSVSWYQQTPGQGLQFLFEYFSETQRNKGNFPGRFSGRQFSNSRSEMNVSTLELGDSALYLCASSLVGGNYGYTFGSGTRLTVV.

This chain uses TRBV5-4 with TRBJ2-1; TRBD2 agrees at 12 bases. V shed 8 bases and J 12 bases; nucleotides not matched to a gene: 9. This CDR3 has 13 residues. Germline V gene data show CDR1 as SGHNT and CDR2 as YYREEE (reference sequence). The CDR3 nucleotides are TGTGCCAGTGGGCTAGCGGGAGGGCCGATGCAGTTCTTC. Encoded protein: CASGLAGGPMQFF.

The rearrangement links TRBV7-9 to TRBJ2-7; D is undetermined. In germline, CDR1 is SEHNR, CDR2 FQNEAQ (reference sequence). Trimming removed 8 bases from V and 0 bases from J, with 23 bases in between. This CDR3 has 17 residues. CDR3 DNA: TGTGCCAGCTGGGGATTCAGCGAACTCGAAGACTCCTACGAGCAGTACTTC. Translation: CASWGFSELEDSYEQYF.

The chain combines TRBV7-2 with TRBJ1-2; D gene ambiguous. Germline V gene sequence: CDR1 SGHTA, CDR2 FQGNSA. The CDR3 is made up of 14 amino acids. V lost 1 base to trimming and J lost 3 bases, with 9 bases between them. The DNA of the CDR3 is TGTGCCAGCAGCTTAGGTCGGGCAGACTATGGCTACACCTTC. It specifies CASSLGRADYGYTF.

CDR3 DNA: TGTGCCATCAGTGAGTCGGACGTGGGCAACTACAATGAGCAGTTCTTC. Encoded protein: CAISESDVGNYNEQFF. The chain has TRBV10-3 and TRBJ2-1; D call uncertain. The V gene lost 0 bases and the J gene lost 3 bases, with 12 bases spanning the gap. CDR1 and CDR2 from the germline V gene are ENHRY and SYGVKD. The CDR3 is 16 amino acids.

The V call is TRBV7-9, the J call TRBJ1-1; D is undetermined. V was pared by 3 bases and J by 7 bases, with 9 bases between. The length of the CDR3 is 12 residues. CDR1 is SEHNR, CDR2 FQNEAQ, per germline (reference sequence). The CDR3 sequence is CASSFILNEAFF. The CDR3 DNA is TGTGCCAGCAGCTTTATACTAAATGAAGCTTTCTTT.

The chain is built from TRBV11-1 and TRBJ1-6; 7 bases are shared with TRBD1. CDR3 length: 14 residues. The J segment lost 6 bases and the V segment lost 4 bases, leaving 3 bases of the junction unmatched. Germline assignment: CDR1 SGHAT and CDR2 FQDESV (reference sequence). For the CDR3, the DNA is TGTGCCAGCAGCTCTCGGGACAGTAATTCACCCCTCCACTTT. Protein sequence: CASSSRDSNSPLHF. Together with reference TRBV11-1 and TRBJ1-6, the CDR3 gives the full variable domain: EAEVAQSPRYKITEKSQAVAFWCDPISGHATLYWYRQILGQGPELLVQFQDESVVDDSQLPKDRFSAERLKGVDSTLKIQPAELGDSAMYLCASSSRDSNSPLHFGNGTRLTVT.

The chain joins TRBV5-1 to TRBJ2-2; no clear D gene. V was shortened by 4 bases and J by 5 bases, with 12 bases between the two germline ends. Germline-derived CDR1 and CDR2 are SGHRS and YFSETQ. The CDR3 consists of 14 residues. The DNA of the CDR3 is TGCGCCAGCAGCCTCTCAGGAGCGACCGGGGAGCTGTTTTTT. It translates to CASSLSGATGELFF.

This clone came up once. V usage is TRBV6-5 and J usage is TRBJ1-2, with 9 bases lining up with TRBD1. Germline V gene sequence: CDR1 MNHEY, CDR2 SVGAGI. V gave up 0 bases and J gave up 8 bases; unmatched junction bases: 7. The CDR3 totals 15 residues. This CDR3 is CASSYSLGQGTGYTF. Here the CDR3 DNA reads TGTGCCAGCAGTTACTCGTTGGGACAGGGTACCGGCTACACCTTC.

The V and J genes are TRBV2 and TRBJ1-2; 10 nucleotides line up with TRBD1. CDR3 length: 18 amino acids. Germline V gene sequence: CDR1 SNHLY, CDR2 FYNNEI. The ends lost 8 bases at V and 4 bases at J; junction bases unmatched: 19. CDR3 coding DNA: TGTGCCAGCGTACGGGGAGACAGGGGGCAGGTGAGGGCCTATGGCTACACCTTC. It specifies CASVRGDRGQVRAYGYTF.

The J gene is TRBJ2-5, the V gene TRBV7-2; TRBD2 is a possible D gene (7 bases). Germline V gives CDR1 SGHTA, CDR2 FQGNSA. The CDR3 is 16 amino acids. Trimming shortened V by 5 bases and J by 5 bases, and 21 bases separated the two germline ends. CDR3 amino acids: CASSPGEWGGLETQYF. The CDR3 DNA reads as TGTGCCAGCAGCCCAGGGGAATGGGGGGGTTTGGAGACCCAGTACTTC.